The 14 T cell receptor beta chains given below trace back to one sample, sequenced in a study of cytomegalovirus exposure and HLA in healthy donors. The primer mix had 60 Vbeta and 13 Jbeta primers. Using immunoSEQ multiplex PCR, the repertoire was profiled, and TCRdb retains in-frame clones only, with some absent. This sample has more than 85,000 clones, with about 76% found just once. Sequenced sample: PBMCs. The source is a woman in her 30s in good health and CMV-seronegative.

The V and J genes are TRBV7-7 and TRBJ2-2, with TRBD1 matching 8 bases. The CDR3 contains 14 residues. The germline gives CDR1 SSHAT, CDR2 FNYEAQ (reference sequence). Losses at the gene ends were 1 base for V and 6 bases for J; bases not matched to a gene: 1. In DNA form, the CDR3 reads TGTGCCAGCAGCTTAGTACAGGGGGCCGGGGAGCTGTTTTTT. Residues: CASSLVQGAGELFF.

The J gene is TRBJ2-3, the V gene TRBV7-2; 9 positions agree with TRBD2. V shed 3 bases and J 4 bases; nucleotides not matched to a gene: 2. The CDR3 covers 14 residues. Germline-derived CDR1 and CDR2 are SGHTA and FQGNSA. The CDR3 coding sequence is TGTGCCAGCAGCTTCCGCGGGAGGGCAGATACGCAGTATTTT. It codes for CASSFRGRADTQYF.

The chain couples TRBV5-1 to TRBJ2-5, with 8 bases matching TRBD2. CDR1 SGHRS and CDR2 YFSETQ come from the germline V gene. With 4 bases clipped from V and 5 bases from J, the junction kept 4 bases outside the gene matches. This CDR3 has 13 amino acids. Here the CDR3 reads CASSHSGGETQYF. CDR3 DNA: TGCGCCAGCAGCCACTCGGGGGGGGAGACCCAGTACTTC.

The CDR3 bases are TGCGCCAGCAGCCTCCACGGGGGAGCGGGGAAGGCAGATACGCAGTATTTT. Protein: CASSLHGGAGKADTQYF. V usage is TRBV4-1 and J usage is TRBJ2-3, with TRBD2 identical over 7 bases. The J segment lost 4 bases and the V segment lost 4 bases, leaving 14 bases of the junction unmatched. CDR1 MGHRA and CDR2 YSYEKL come from the germline V gene. The CDR3 is made up of 17 amino acids.

V gene TRBV7-9 combines with J gene TRBJ2-7; 11 nucleotides match TRBD2. Germline values: CDR1 SEHNR, CDR2 FQNEAQ (reference sequence). CDR3 length: 15 residues. The V segment lost 5 bases and the J segment 3 bases; nucleotides outside the gene matches: 6. The CDR3 sequence: CASSQTTSGDYEQYF. The CDR3 DNA reads as TGTGCCAGCAGCCAGACGACTAGCGGGGACTACGAGCAGTACTTC.

The chain combines TRBV29-1 with TRBJ1-1; tentative D call: TRBD1 (5 bases). Between the trimmed V and J ends, which lost 6 bases and 3 bases, there was a span of 14 bases. The CDR3 extends over 13 amino acids. Germline V gene data show CDR1 as SQVTM and CDR2 as ANQGSEA. CDR3 residues: CSVRQLGDTEAFF. The CDR3, as DNA: TGCAGCGTCCGACAGTTAGGAGACACTGAAGCTTTCTTT.

This clone was seen only a few times. The V call is TRBV2, the J call TRBJ2-6; 10 bases line up with TRBD2. The CDR3 spans 19 residues. CDR1 is SNHLY, CDR2 FYNNEI, per germline. Losses at the gene ends were 3 bases for V and 2 bases for J; bases not matched to a gene: 10. This CDR3 reads CASSDPLAGVETGANVLTF. Here the CDR3 DNA reads TGTGCCAGCAGTGATCCTCTAGCGGGAGTAGAAACTGGGGCCAACGTCCTGACTTTC.

Details on this clone: At the DNA level, this CDR3 is encoded by other sequences in the same sample as well. V gene TRBV5-1 combines with J gene TRBJ2-1; 8 nucleotides line up with TRBD2. Unmatched junction bases numbered 11, after V lost 3 bases and J lost 3 bases. The CDR3 runs 17 residues. Germline assignment: CDR1 SGHRS and CDR2 YFSETQ. The CDR3 DNA is TGCGCCAGCAGCTACCCTCTAGCGGGCCGAGACTACAATGAGCAGTTCTTC. Encoded protein: CASSYPLAGRDYNEQFF.

This clone was recorded only once. The chain combines TRBV5-4 with TRBJ2-3, with 13 bases lining up with TRBD2. Trimming cost V 7 bases and J 4 bases; bases outside gene matches: 12. This CDR3 spans 17 amino acids. Per germline, CDR1 SGHNT and CDR2 YYREEE (reference sequence). This CDR3 is CASALAGGGTRADTQYF. The CDR3 DNA reads TGTGCCAGCGCACTAGCGGGAGGGGGGACGCGGGCAGATACGCAGTATTTT. Together with reference TRBV5-4 and TRBJ2-3, the CDR3 gives the full variable domain: ETGVTQSPTHLIKTRGQQVTLRCSSQSGHNTVSWYQQALGQGPQFIFQYYREEENGRGNFPPRFSGLQFPNYSSELNVNALELDDSALYLCASALAGGGTRADTQYFGPGTRLTVL.

The chain employs TRBV28 and TRBJ1-1; maybe TRBD1 (5 bases). Trimming left V 4 bases short and J 5 bases short, with 17 bases between. The CDR3 extends over 15 amino acids. The V gene's germline CDR1 is MDHEN and CDR2 SYDVKM. This chain's CDR3 is CASSSPTGSGTEAFF. CDR3 nucleotides: TGTGCCAGCAGTTCTCCCACAGGATCGGGTACTGAAGCTTTCTTT.

The chain employs TRBV13 and TRBJ2-2; D is possibly TRBD1 (5 bases). Trimming took 5 bases from V and 1 from J, leaving 14 bases between them. The CDR3 is 16 residues long. Germline V gene lookup returns CDR1 PRHDT and CDR2 FYEKMQ (reference sequence). The DNA for the CDR3 is TGTGCCAGCAGCCCCTCAGGGCAGAGGAACACCGGGGAGCTGTTTTTT. This translates into CASSPSGQRNTGELFF.

This clone came up once. The rearrangement links TRBV21-1 to TRBJ1-2; TRBD1 was called by the table and not checked on the DNA. TRBV21-1 is shown as a pseudogene. The CDR3 sequence is 11 residues long. This CDR3 reads CASSTGYGYTF. In DNA form, the CDR3 reads TGTGCCAGCAGCACAGGGTATGGCTACACCTTC.

To note about this clone: This CDR3 is also generated by other DNA sequences in the sample. The genes are TRBV19 and TRBJ1-5, with a weak D call TRBD1 (5 bases). Trimming removed 3 bases from V and 2 bases from J, with 11 bases in between. CDR3 length: 15 residues. In germline, CDR1 is LNHDA, CDR2 SQIVND (reference sequence). The CDR3 is CASSIRDSRNQPQHF. CDR3 in DNA: TGTGCCAGTAGTATCCGTGACAGTCGCAATCAGCCCCAGCATTTT.

The genes are TRBV7-8 and TRBJ2-7; TRBD2 matches at 12 bases. CDR3 length: 15 amino acids. Germline V gives CDR1 SGHVS, CDR2 FQNEAQ. V was clipped by 3 bases and J by 3 bases; unmatched bases: 3. DNA of the CDR3: TGTGCCAGCAGCTTTGGGACTAGCGGGTACTACGAGCAGTACTTC. Residues: CASSFGTSGYYEQYF.